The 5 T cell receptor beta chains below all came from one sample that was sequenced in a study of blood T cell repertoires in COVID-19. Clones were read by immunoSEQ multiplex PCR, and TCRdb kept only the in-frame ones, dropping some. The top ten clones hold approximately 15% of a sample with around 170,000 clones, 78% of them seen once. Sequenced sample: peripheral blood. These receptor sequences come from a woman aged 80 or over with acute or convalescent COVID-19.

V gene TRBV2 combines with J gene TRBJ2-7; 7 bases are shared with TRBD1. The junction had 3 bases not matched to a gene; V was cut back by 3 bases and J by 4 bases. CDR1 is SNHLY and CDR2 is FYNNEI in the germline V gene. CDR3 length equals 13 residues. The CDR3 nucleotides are TGTGCCAGCAGTGACGACAGGGCGTACGAGCAGTACTTC. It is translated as CASSDDRAYEQYF. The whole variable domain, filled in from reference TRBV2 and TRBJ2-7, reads EPEVTQTPSHQVTQMGQEVILRCVPISNHLYFYWYRQILGQKVEFLVSFYNNEISEKSEIFDDQFSVERPDGSNFTLKIRSTKLEDSAMYFCASSDDRAYEQYFGPGTRLTVT.

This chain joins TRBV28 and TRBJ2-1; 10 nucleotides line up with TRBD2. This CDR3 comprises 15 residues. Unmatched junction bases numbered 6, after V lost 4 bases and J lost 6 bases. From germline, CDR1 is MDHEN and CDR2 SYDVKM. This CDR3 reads CASSSSGRASNEQFF. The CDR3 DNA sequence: TGTGCCAGCAGTTCCAGCGGGAGGGCCTCCAATGAGCAGTTCTTC.

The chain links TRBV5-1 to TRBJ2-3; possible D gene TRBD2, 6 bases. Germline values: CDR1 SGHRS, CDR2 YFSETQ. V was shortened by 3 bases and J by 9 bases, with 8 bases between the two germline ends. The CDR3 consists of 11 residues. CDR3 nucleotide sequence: TGCGCCAGCAGCTCCCGGGAGACGCAGTATTTT. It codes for CASSSRETQYF.

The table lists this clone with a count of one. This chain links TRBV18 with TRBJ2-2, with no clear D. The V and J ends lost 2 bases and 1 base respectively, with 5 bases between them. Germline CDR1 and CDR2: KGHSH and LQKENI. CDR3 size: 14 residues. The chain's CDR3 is CASSPTENTGELFF. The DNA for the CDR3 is TGTGCCAGCTCACCAACAGAGAACACCGGGGAGCTGTTTTTT.

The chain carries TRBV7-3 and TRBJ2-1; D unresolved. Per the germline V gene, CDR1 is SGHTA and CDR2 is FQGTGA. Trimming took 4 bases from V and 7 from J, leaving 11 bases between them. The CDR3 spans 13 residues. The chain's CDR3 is CASSSTVENEQFF. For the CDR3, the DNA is TGTGCCAGCAGCTCCACGGTCGAGAATGAGCAGTTCTTC.